These 27 T cell receptor beta chains came from one sample sequenced in a study of shared clonotypes between healthy human individuals. Clones were read by immunoSEQ multiplex PCR, and TCRdb kept only the in-frame ones, dropping some. Among hundreds of thousands of clones listed, more than 85% were seen once. Cells designated naive CD8 were CD45RO-negative and were positively selected for CCR7, with terminally differentiated effector memory CD45RA+ cells excluded. Sequencing was done on a sample of naive CD8+ T cells sorted from blood. The receptors stem from a man aged 30-40 years in good health.

This clone was counted a single time. The chain is built from TRBV29-1 and TRBJ1-1, with 8 bases aligning to TRBD1. The germline V gene has CDR1 SQVTM and CDR2 ANQGSEA. V shed 5 bases, J shed 1 base, and the junction held 3 bases outside the gene matches. This CDR3 is built from 13 residues. CDR3 bases: TGCAGCGTTCTGACAGGGGCGAACACTGAAGCTTTCTTT. It is translated as CSVLTGANTEAFF.

The chain recombines TRBV7-9 with TRBJ2-7, with D maybe TRBD2 (5 bases). CDR3 size: 14 residues. V was pared by 1 base and J by 7 bases, with 14 bases between. Germline V CDR1 and CDR2: SEHNR, FQNEAQ (reference sequence). CDR3 nucleotides: TGTGCCAGCAGCTTAGAAGGGCTAGCCAGGGAGCAGTACTTC. It specifies CASSLEGLAREQYF.

The V and J genes are TRBV7-9 and TRBJ2-7; TRBD2 matches 12 bases. CDR1 is SEHNR and CDR2 is FQNEAQ in the germline V gene (reference sequence). Trimming took 2 bases from V and 2 from J; bases not matched to a gene: 10. The CDR3 consists of 18 residues. CDR3 region: CASSLLLARTSGTYEQYF. CDR3 nucleotide sequence: TGTGCCAGCAGCTTATTGTTGGCGAGGACTAGCGGGACCTACGAGCAGTACTTC.

The gene calls are TRBV5-4 and TRBJ2-2; no firm D call. The CDR3 is 12 residues long. Germline CDR1 and CDR2: SGHNT and YYREEE (reference sequence). Trimming cost V 2 bases and J 4 bases, with 3 bases left between them. CDR3 residues: CASSFLTGELFF. The CDR3 DNA is TGTGCCAGCAGCTTTCTCACCGGGGAGCTGTTTTTT. Drawing the rest from reference TRBV5-4 and TRBJ2-2, the complete variable domain is ETGVTQSPTHLIKTRGQQVTLRCSSQSGHNTVSWYQQALGQGPQFIFQYYREEENGRGNFPPRFSGLQFPNYSSELNVNALELDDSALYLCASSFLTGELFFGEGSRLTVL.

The chain employs TRBV28 and TRBJ1-5, with unresolved D. V was clipped by 3 bases and J by 0 bases, with 6 bases between them. The CDR3 runs 14 residues. The germline gives CDR1 MDHEN, CDR2 SYDVKM. For the CDR3, the DNA is TGTGCCAGCAGTTTCAGGCATAGCAATCAGCCCCAGCATTTT. It is translated as CASSFRHSNQPQHF. Full variable domain (outside the CDR3, taken from reference TRBV28 and TRBJ1-5): DVKVTQSSRYLVKRTGEKVFLECVQDMDHENMFWYRQDPGLGLRLIYFSYDVKMKEKGDIPEGYSVSREKKERFSLILESASTNQTSMYLCASSFRHSNQPQHFGDGTRLSIL.

This chain joins TRBV5-4 and TRBJ2-7; TRBD1 aligns across 7 bases. CDR3 length: 15 amino acids. Germline values: CDR1 SGHNT, CDR2 YYREEE (reference sequence). V lost 4 bases to trimming and J lost 2 bases; unmatched junction nucleotides: 9. This CDR3 is CASSHRDRNPYEQYF. The CDR3 DNA sequence: TGTGCCAGCAGCCACCGGGACAGAAACCCCTACGAGCAGTACTTC.

The gene calls are TRBV2 and TRBJ2-7; 9 positions agree with TRBD1. V trimming: 10 bases; J trimming: 7 bases; junction bases outside the gene matches: 8. The CDR3 consists of 12 residues. Germline V gives CDR1 SNHLY, CDR2 FYNNEI. Here the CDR3 reads CATDRGTSEQYF. The CDR3 nucleotides read TGTGCCACCGACAGGGGGACGAGTGAGCAGTACTTC.

V and J are TRBV23-1 and TRBJ1-2; no definite D call. TRBV23-1 is flagged as an ORF with uncertain function. The V end lost 6 bases, the J end lost 2 bases, and 28 bases lay between the germline ends. The CDR3 is made up of 19 amino acids. Here the CDR3 reads CASSVPAAGSYGKNYGYTF. The CDR3 region has the DNA TGCGCCAGCAGCGTACCGGCGGCAGGAAGTTATGGGAAAAACTATGGCTACACCTTC.

This clone was detected only once. The rearrangement joins TRBV28 to TRBJ2-1; 8 bases are shared with TRBD1. This CDR3 comprises 16 residues. From germline, CDR1 is MDHEN and CDR2 SYDVKM. After removal of 2 bases from V and 0 bases from J, the junction contained 3 bases not matched to a gene. The CDR3 DNA is TGTGCCAGCAGTTTAAGACAGGGGCCCTCCTACAATGAGCAGTTCTTC. Translation: CASSLRQGPSYNEQFF.

The V and J genes are TRBV27 and TRBJ2-7; D is possibly TRBD1 (6 bases). Germline V gene data show CDR1 as MNHEY and CDR2 as SMNVEV (reference sequence). This CDR3 region has 14 residues. V was shortened by 3 bases and J by 4 bases, with 13 bases between the two germline ends. In nucleotides, the CDR3 is TGTGCCAGCAGTTTTGCCGTCCAGGGGTACGAGCAGTACTTC. Protein product: CASSFAVQGYEQYF.

The chain carries TRBV7-2 and TRBJ2-7; D is unresolved. V lost 4 bases and J 3 bases, leaving 10 bases between the germline ends. The CDR3 totals 13 residues. Looked up from germline, CDR1 is SGHTA and CDR2 is FQGNSA. CDR3 nucleotide sequence: TGTGCCAGCAGCTCCCTCTACAGCTACGAGCAGTACTTC. As protein: CASSSLYSYEQYF.

This clone appeared once. The same CDR3 also results from other DNA sequences found in this sample. This rearrangement joins TRBV9 to TRBJ1-2; D remains unclear. Trimming cost V 3 bases and J 4 bases, with 13 bases left between them. Germline CDR1 and CDR2: SGDLS and YYNGEE. CDR3 length equals 14 residues. The CDR3 here is CASSGHRELYGYTF. CDR3 nucleotide sequence: TGTGCCAGCAGCGGACATAGGGAACTCTATGGCTACACCTTC.

The CDR3 spells CASIADRNTEAFF. The CDR3 DNA is TGTGCCAGCATCGCGGACAGAAACACTGAAGCTTTCTTT. V and J are TRBV28 and TRBJ1-1, with D possibly matching TRBD1 (6 bases). This CDR3 spans 13 amino acids. Per the germline V gene, CDR1 is MDHEN and CDR2 is SYDVKM. V lost 7 bases, J lost 2 bases, and 11 bases lay in between.

V and J are TRBV10-2 and TRBJ2-3, with 7 nucleotides matching TRBD2. V trimming: 3 bases; J trimming: 4 bases; junction bases outside the gene matches: 4. The germline V gene encodes CDR1 WSHSY and CDR2 SAAADI. The CDR3 is 14 amino acids. CDR3 sequence (DNA): TGCGCCAGCAGTGAAGCTAGCGGACCAGATACGCAGTATTTT. It translates to CASSEASGPDTQYF.

The chain joins TRBV7-9 to TRBJ1-4; maybe TRBD1 (6 bases). The CDR3 covers 18 residues. V gave up 3 bases and J gave up 6 bases, with 23 bases separating them. Germline V lookup: CDR1 SEHNR, CDR2 FQNEAQ (reference sequence). The CDR3 DNA follows: TGTGCCAGCAGCTTCTTCCCTTTCAACAGGGAGGGTGATGAAAAACTGTTTTTT. Amino acid sequence: CASSFFPFNREGDEKLFF. The full variable domain, rest sourced from reference TRBV7-9 and TRBJ1-4, is DTGVSQNPRHKITKRGQNVTFRCDPISEHNRLYWYRQTLGQGPEFLTYFQNEAQLEKSRLLSDRFSAERPKGSFSTLEIQRTEQGDSAMYLCASSFFPFNREGDEKLFFGSGTQLSVL.

Of note for this clone: At one end, the junction sequence differs from germline, possibly due to a read error. The chain couples TRBV7-7 to TRBJ2-7, with D possibly TRBD1 on 6 matching bases. The CDR3 is 15 amino acids. CDR1 SSHAT and CDR2 FNYEAQ come from the germline V gene (reference sequence). In DNA form, the CDR3 reads TGTGCTAGCAGCTTAGAGGCAGGGGACTCCTACGAGCAGTACTTC. It translates to CASSLEAGDSYEQYF.

V and J are TRBV10-1 and TRBJ1-3; TRBD1 is a possible D gene (5 bases). V lost 6 bases and J lost 0, with 9 bases in between. Germline values: CDR1 WNHNN, CDR2 SYGVQD (reference sequence). The CDR3 is 14 amino acids. The CDR3 DNA reads as TGCGCCAGCAGCGCTGACAGCTCTGGAAACACCATATATTTT. This codes for CASSADSSGNTIYF.

The rearrangement links TRBV5-6 to TRBJ2-1; the D is unclear. Looked up from germline, CDR1 is SGHDT and CDR2 is YYEEEE. With 2 bases removed from V and 9 bases from J, the gap between germline ends came to 9 bases. The CDR3 extends over 12 amino acids. The CDR3 DNA is TGTGCCAGCAGCTTCCAAGTTCCTGAGCAGTTCTTC. Residues: CASSFQVPEQFF.

This clone showed up just once. This chain joins TRBV27 and TRBJ2-1, with unresolved D. The CDR3 extends over 15 amino acids. V lost 3 bases to trimming and J lost 0 bases, with 9 bases between them. The germline gives CDR1 MNHEY, CDR2 SMNVEV (reference sequence). CDR3 DNA: TGTGCCAGCAGTTTTATCTTAAGCTCCTACAATGAGCAGTTCTTC. Its translation is CASSFILSSYNEQFF.

The CDR3 spells CASTMGTSGSPWEQYF. The CDR3 region has the DNA TGTGCCAGCACCATGGGGACTAGCGGGAGCCCCTGGGAGCAGTACTTC. V usage is TRBV5-4 and J usage is TRBJ2-7, with TRBD2 identical over 14 bases. The V and J ends lost 6 bases and 7 bases, in that order; junction bases with no gene match: 12. The CDR3 spans 16 residues. Germline loops: CDR1 SGHNT, CDR2 YYREEE (reference sequence).

The chain links TRBV2 to TRBJ2-1; a weak D match, TRBD2 (5 bases). Between the trimmed V and J ends, which lost 7 bases and 4 bases, there was a span of 8 bases. CDR1 is SNHLY, CDR2 FYNNEI, per germline. The CDR3 loop spans 12 amino acids. CDR3 sequence reads: CASTGGYNEQFF. The CDR3 bases are TGTGCCAGCACAGGCGGGTACAATGAGCAGTTCTTC.

The chain carries TRBV30 and TRBJ2-7; the D gene is possibly TRBD1 (6 bases). Germline V gene sequence: CDR1 GTSNPN, CDR2 SVGIG (reference sequence). Trimming removed 4 bases at V and 0 bases at J, with 13 bases between. The CDR3 has 14 residues. CDR3: CAWNFQGYSYEQYF. Here the CDR3 DNA reads TGTGCCTGGAATTTTCAGGGGTACTCCTACGAGCAGTACTTC.

The chain recombines TRBV15 with TRBJ2-1, with D possibly matching TRBD1 (5 bases). V gave up 8 bases and J gave up 2 bases, with 19 bases separating them. The CDR3 is 16 amino acids. Germline loops: CDR1 LNHNV, CDR2 YYDKDF (reference sequence). CDR3 DNA: TGTGCCACCCGACAGTCAGCTTCCCATACCTACAATGAGCAGTTCTTC. It yields the protein CATRQSASHTYNEQFF.

The V gene is TRBV30, the J gene TRBJ2-4; 9 positions match TRBD2. The germline gives CDR1 GTSNPN, CDR2 SVGIG (reference sequence). The CDR3 totals 16 residues. After removal of 1 base from V and 4 bases from J, the junction contained 8 bases not matched to a gene. The CDR3 sequence is CAWSDSGGLPKNIQYF. CDR3 DNA: TGTGCCTGGAGTGATAGCGGGGGTCTCCCGAAAAACATTCAGTACTTC.

The chain combines TRBV6-5 with TRBJ2-1; D call uncertain. The V end was cut by 0 bases, the J end by 8 bases, with 8 bases between. This CDR3 spans 13 amino acids. CDR1 and CDR2 (germline): MNHEY, SVGAGI. The CDR3 DNA is TGTGCCAGCAGTTACTCGAAAGTCCATGAGCAGTTCTTC. It specifies CASSYSKVHEQFF.

The chain joins TRBV7-2 to TRBJ2-1; 11 nucleotides match TRBD2. The ends lost 1 base at V and 2 bases at J; junction bases unmatched: 4. The CDR3 runs to 17 residues. Germline CDR1 SGHTA, CDR2 FQGNSA. CDR3 bases: TGTGCCAGCAGCTTAGGGGGGACTAGCGGAGCCTACAATGAGCAGTTCTTC. As protein: CASSLGGTSGAYNEQFF.

The CDR3 DNA follows: TGTGCCAGCAGCCCCCGCTTTGTCGTTAGTACCTACGAGCAGTACTTC. Its translation: CASSPRFVVSTYEQYF. The chain recombines TRBV21-1 with TRBJ2-7; the table assigns TRBD2, which was not confirmed against the DNA. TRBV21-1 is noted as a pseudogene. The CDR3 has 16 residues.